This T cell receptor (beta chain) is drawn from a study of blood T cell repertoires in COVID-19. About the study: Specimens from acute and convalescent COVID-19 originated in the United States, Italy and Spain.

The Seattle site enrolled patients during active infection and followed them longitudinally. Authors' processing steps: Reference gene primer amplification in the assay estimated nucleated cell counts. Profiled with immunoSEQ multiplex PCR; TCRdb holds only in-frame clones, not every one. From that table come the V and J calls and clone size; the DNA was used to work out D and trimming. The table records about 500,000 clones, around 90% of them present only once. The specimen was peripheral blood. This TCR came from a woman aged 50 to 60 with COVID-19, enrolled during active disease.

CDR3 DNA sequence: TGTGCCAGCACCGGGGACACCGCCTACGAGCAGTACTTC. It codes for CASTGDTAYEQYF. The J gene is TRBJ2-7, the V gene TRBV6-5, with D perhaps TRBD1 (6 bases). V dropped 7 bases and J dropped 2 bases, with 12 bases sitting between them. CDR3 length equals 13 residues. Germline-derived CDR1 and CDR2 are MNHEY and SVGAGI.